The rows below give T cell receptor beta chains drawn from one sample of a study of blood T cell repertoires in COVID-19. The data were produced by immunoSEQ multiplex PCR, yet TCRdb's version contains in-frame clones alone and is incomplete. There are around 300,000 clones in the sample; 80% to 90% occur only once, and approximately 10% lies in the top ten. What was sequenced was peripheral blood. These receptors all stem from a woman in her 70s with acute or convalescent COVID-19. CDR3s include the opening cysteine and the closing phenylalanine or tryptophan. The order of the fields is CDR3 protein, CDR3 DNA, J gene, V gene, D gene, clone size. The D gene is left open where the match is weak. Clone size is shown for a subset of rows, as once, few, many or a class of expanded clone.

CASSPLRTSGQETQYF | TGTGCCAGCAGCCCTCTGAGGACTAGCGGGCAAGAGACCCAGTACTTC | TRBJ2-5 | TRBV3-1/TRBV3-2 | TRBD2 | .
CASSLGTGSYNEQFF | TGTGCCAGCAGCTTGGGGACAGGCTCCTACAATGAGCAGTTCTTC | TRBJ2-1 | TRBV5-5 | TRBD1 | .
CASSLRRNQPQHF | TGTGCCAGCAGTTTAAGGAGGAATCAGCCCCAGCATTTT | TRBJ1-5 | TRBV27 | . | few
CASSRREETQYF | TGTGCCAGCAGCCGGAGGGAGGAGACCCAGTACTTC | TRBJ2-5 | TRBV3-1/TRBV3-2 | . | .
CASSLSSIGELFF | TGTGCCAGCAGTTTATCATCTATCGGGGAGCTGTTTTTT | TRBJ2-2 | TRBV27 | . | .
CASSLGTLAGGLRETQYF | TGCGCCAGCAGCTTGGGTACCCTAGCGGGGGGGCTCCGAGAGACCCAGTACTTC | TRBJ2-5 | TRBV5-1 | TRBD2 | .
CASSSTTGVSYEQYF | TGCGCCAGCAGCTCCACGACCGGGGTCTCCTACGAGCAGTACTTC | TRBJ2-7 | TRBV5-1 | . | .
CASSVDSLSSGEQFF | TGTGCCAGCAGCGTAGACAGCCTTTCCAGCGGTGAGCAGTTCTTC | TRBJ2-1 | TRBV9 | . | .
CASSFQKSTGELFF | TGTGCCAGCAGCTTCCAGAAATCCACCGGGGAGCTGTTTTTT | TRBJ2-2 | TRBV5-6 | . | .
CASSQVDRDTEAFF | TGTGCCAGCAGCCAAGTGGACAGGGACACTGAAGCTTTCTTT | TRBJ1-1 | TRBV3-1/TRBV3-2 | TRBD1 | .
CASSYFSRGREAFF | TGTGCCAGCAGTTACTTTAGCAGGGGGAGAGAAGCTTTCTTT | TRBJ1-1 | TRBV6-5 | TRBD1 | .
CASSSGTSLDTQYF | TGCGCCAGCAGCTCCGGGACTAGCTTAGATACGCAGTATTTT | TRBJ2-3 | TRBV5-1 | TRBD2 | .
CATSDPQRVWHF | TGTGCCACCAGTGACCCACAACGGGTGTGGCATTTT | TRBJ1-5 | TRBV24-1 | . | .
CASTGGGTYNSPLHF | TGTGCCAGCACCGGCGGGGGGACCTATAATTCACCCCTCCACTTT | TRBJ1-6 | TRBV27 | . | .
CASSSKAVNYGYTF | TGTGCCAGCAGTTCGAAGGCGGTTAACTATGGCTACACCTTC | TRBJ1-2 | TRBV2 | . | .